This TCR beta chain was sequenced during a study of T cell responses to AZD1222 COVID-19 vaccine. The assay was immunoSEQ multiplex PCR, and TCRdb's table has in-frame clones only and misses some. The sample lists fewer than 200,000 clones, approximately 90% occurring once. The junction had 13 bases not matched to a gene; V was cut back by 4 bases and J by 11 bases. The germline gives CDR1 MNHEY, CDR2 SVGEGT. The CDR3 totals 15 residues. The clonotype originates from an adult in good health. This specimen consisted of peripheral blood, obtained on day 0 of AZD1222 vaccination. This chain joins TRBV6-2 or TRBV6-3 and TRBJ1-5, with 8 bases lining up with TRBD1. CDR3 bases: TGTGCCAGCAGTTCCGGGACAGGCTTCCTCTCAGCCCAGCATTTT. This codes for CASSSGTGFLSAQHF.